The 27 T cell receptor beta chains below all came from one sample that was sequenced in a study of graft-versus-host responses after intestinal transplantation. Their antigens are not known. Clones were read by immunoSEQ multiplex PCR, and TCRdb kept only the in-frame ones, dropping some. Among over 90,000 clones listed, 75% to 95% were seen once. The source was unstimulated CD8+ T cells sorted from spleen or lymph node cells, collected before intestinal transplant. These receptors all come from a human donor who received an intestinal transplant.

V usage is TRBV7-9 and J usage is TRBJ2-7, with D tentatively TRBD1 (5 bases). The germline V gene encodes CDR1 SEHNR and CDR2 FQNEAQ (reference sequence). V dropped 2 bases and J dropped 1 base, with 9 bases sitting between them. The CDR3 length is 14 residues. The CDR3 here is CASSLLDISYEQYF. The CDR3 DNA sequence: TGTGCCAGCAGCTTATTGGACATTTCCTACGAGCAGTACTTC.

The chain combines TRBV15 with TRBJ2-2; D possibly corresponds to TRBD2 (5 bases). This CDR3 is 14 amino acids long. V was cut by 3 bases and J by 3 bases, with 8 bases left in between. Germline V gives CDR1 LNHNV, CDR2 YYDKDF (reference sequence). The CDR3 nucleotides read TGTGCCACCAGCAGCCTAGCCCACACCGGGGAGCTGTTTTTT. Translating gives CATSSLAHTGELFF.

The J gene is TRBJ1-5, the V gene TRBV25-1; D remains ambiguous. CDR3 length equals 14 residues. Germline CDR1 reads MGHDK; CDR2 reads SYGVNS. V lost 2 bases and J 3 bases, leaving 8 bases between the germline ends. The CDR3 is CASSEGPNNQPQHF. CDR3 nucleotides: TGTGCCAGCAGTGAAGGCCCCAACAATCAGCCCCAGCATTTT.

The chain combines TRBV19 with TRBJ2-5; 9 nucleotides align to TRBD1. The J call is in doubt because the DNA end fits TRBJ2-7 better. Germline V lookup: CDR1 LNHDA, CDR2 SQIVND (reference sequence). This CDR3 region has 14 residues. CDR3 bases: TGTGCCAGTAGTCCCGGGACAGGGATGAGCGAGCAGTACTTC. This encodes CASSPGTGMSEQYF.

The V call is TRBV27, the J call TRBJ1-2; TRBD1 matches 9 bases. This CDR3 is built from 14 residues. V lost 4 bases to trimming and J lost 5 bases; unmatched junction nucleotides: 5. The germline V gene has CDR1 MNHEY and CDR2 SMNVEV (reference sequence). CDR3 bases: TGTGCCAGCAGTTACACAGGGGGCATTTATGGCTACACCTTC. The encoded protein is CASSYTGGIYGYTF.

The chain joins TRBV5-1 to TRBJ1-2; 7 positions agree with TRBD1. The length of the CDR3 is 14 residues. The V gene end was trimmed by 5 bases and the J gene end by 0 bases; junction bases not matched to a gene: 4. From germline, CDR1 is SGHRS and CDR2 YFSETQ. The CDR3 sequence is CASSSTGANYGYTF. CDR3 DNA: TGCGCCAGCAGTTCCACAGGGGCTAACTATGGCTACACCTTC.

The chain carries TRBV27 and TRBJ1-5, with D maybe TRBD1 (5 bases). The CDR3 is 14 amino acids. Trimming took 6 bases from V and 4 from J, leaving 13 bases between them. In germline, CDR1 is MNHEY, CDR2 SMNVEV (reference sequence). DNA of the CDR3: TGTGCCAGCAGCGGACTGGGGGGGAATCAGCCCCAGCATTTT. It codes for CASSGLGGNQPQHF.

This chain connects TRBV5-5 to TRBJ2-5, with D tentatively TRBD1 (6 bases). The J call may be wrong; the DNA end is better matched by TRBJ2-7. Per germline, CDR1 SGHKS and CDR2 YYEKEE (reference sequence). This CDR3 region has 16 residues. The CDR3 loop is CASSLDGGDPSYEQYF. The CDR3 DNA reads TGTGCCAGCAGCTTGGATGGGGGCGACCCGTCCTACGAGCAGTACTTC.

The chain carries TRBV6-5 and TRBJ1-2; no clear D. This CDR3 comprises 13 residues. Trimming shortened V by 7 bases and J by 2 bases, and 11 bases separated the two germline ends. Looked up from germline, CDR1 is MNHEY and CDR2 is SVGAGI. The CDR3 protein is CASTTALNYGYTF. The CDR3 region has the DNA TGTGCCAGCACCACAGCATTGAACTATGGCTACACCTTC.

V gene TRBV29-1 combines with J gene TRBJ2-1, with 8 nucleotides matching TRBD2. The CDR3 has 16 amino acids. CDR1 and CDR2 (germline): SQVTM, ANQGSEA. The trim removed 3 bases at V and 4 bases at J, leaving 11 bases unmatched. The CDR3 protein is CSVDGLAGMGYNEQFF. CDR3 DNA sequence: TGCAGCGTTGACGGGCTAGCGGGTATGGGATACAATGAGCAGTTCTTC.

This CDR3 is CASSRDRGGYEQYF. DNA for the CDR3: TGTGCCAGCAGCCGTGACAGGGGTGGCTACGAGCAGTACTTC. This rearrangement joins TRBV27 to TRBJ2-7; 8 bases match TRBD1. V shed 6 bases, J shed 3 bases, and the junction held 7 bases outside the gene matches. This CDR3 has 14 amino acids. The germline V gene has CDR1 MNHEY and CDR2 SMNVEV (reference sequence).

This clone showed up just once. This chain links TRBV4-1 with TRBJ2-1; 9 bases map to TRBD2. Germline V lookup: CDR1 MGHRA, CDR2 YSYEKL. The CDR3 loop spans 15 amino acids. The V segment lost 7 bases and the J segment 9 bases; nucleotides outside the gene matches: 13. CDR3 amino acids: CASKTVEREVAEQFF. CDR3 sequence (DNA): TGCGCCAGCAAGACCGTAGAGCGGGAGGTCGCTGAGCAGTTCTTC.

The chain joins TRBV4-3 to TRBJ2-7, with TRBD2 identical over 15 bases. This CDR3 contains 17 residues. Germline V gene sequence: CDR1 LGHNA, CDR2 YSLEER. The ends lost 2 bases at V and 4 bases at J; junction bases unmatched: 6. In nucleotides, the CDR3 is TGCGCCAGCAGCCAAAGGGGACTAGCGGGGGGAAGTTACGAGCAGTACTTC. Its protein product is CASSQRGLAGGSYEQYF.

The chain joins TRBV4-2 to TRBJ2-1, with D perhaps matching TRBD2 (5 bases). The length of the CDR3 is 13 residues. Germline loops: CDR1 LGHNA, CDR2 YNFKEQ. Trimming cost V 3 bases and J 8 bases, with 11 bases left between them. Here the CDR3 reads CASSHEGHYEQFF. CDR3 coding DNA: TGTGCCAGCAGCCACGAGGGCCACTATGAGCAGTTCTTC.

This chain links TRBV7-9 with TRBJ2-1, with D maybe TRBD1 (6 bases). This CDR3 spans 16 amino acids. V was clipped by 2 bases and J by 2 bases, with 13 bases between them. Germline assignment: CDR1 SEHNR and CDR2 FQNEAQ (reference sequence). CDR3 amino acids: CASSLNRDVPYNEQFF. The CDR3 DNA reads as TGTGCCAGCAGCTTAAACAGGGACGTCCCCTACAATGAGCAGTTCTTC.

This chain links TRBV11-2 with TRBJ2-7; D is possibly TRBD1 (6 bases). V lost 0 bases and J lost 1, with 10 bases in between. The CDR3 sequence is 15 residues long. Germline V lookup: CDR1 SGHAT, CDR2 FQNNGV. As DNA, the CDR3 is TGTGCCAGCAGCTTAGATCCGGGACATTCCTACGAGCAGTACTTC. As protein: CASSLDPGHSYEQYF.

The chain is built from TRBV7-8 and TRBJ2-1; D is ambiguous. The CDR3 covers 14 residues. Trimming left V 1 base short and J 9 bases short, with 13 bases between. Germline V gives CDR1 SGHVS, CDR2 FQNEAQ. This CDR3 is CASSLVVLLCEQFF. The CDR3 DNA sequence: TGTGCCAGCAGCTTAGTAGTCCTCTTATGTGAGCAGTTCTTC.

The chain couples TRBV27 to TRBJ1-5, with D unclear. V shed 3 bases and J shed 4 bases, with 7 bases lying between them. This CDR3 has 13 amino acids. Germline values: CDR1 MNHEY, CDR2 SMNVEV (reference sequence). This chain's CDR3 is CASSFRVNQPQHF. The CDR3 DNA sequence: TGTGCCAGCAGTTTTCGAGTGAATCAGCCCCAGCATTTT.

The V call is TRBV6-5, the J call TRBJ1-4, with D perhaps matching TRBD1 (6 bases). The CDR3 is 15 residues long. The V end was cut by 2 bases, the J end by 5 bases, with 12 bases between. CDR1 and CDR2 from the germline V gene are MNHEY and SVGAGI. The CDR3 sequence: CASSYGGGPNEKLFF. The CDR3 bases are TGTGCCAGCAGTTACGGGGGGGGGCCAAATGAAAAACTGTTTTTT.

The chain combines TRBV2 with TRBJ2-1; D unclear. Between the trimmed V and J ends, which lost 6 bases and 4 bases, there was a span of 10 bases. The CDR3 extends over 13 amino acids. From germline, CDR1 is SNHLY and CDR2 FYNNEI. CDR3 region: CASRLVGYNEQFF. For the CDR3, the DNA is TGTGCCAGCAGGCTAGTCGGGTACAATGAGCAGTTCTTC.

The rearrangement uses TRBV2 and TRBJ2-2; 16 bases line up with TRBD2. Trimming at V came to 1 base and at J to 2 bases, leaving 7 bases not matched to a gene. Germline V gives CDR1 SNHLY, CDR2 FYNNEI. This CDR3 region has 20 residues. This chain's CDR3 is CASSEVPGLAGGSNTGELFF. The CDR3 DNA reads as TGTGCCAGCAGTGAAGTACCGGGACTAGCGGGAGGGAGTAACACCGGGGAGCTGTTTTTT. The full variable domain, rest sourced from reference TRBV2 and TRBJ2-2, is EPEVTQTPSHQVTQMGQEVILRCVPISNHLYFYWYRQILGQKVEFLVSFYNNEISEKSEIFDDQFSVERPDGSNFTLKIRSTKLEDSAMYFCASSEVPGLAGGSNTGELFFGEGSRLTVL.

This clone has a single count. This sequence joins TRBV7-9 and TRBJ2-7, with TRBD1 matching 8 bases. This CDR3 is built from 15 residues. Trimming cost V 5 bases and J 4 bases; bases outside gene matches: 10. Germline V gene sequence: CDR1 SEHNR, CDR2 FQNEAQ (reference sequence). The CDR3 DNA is TGTGCCAGCAGCGACCCCCGGACAGGGCTGTACGAGCAGTACTTC. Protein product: CASSDPRTGLYEQYF.

CDR3 protein: CASSRGSGANVLTF. The CDR3 coding sequence is TGTGCCAGCTCGCGAGGTTCTGGGGCCAACGTCCTGACTTTC. This chain joins TRBV2 and TRBJ2-6; no reliable D call. This CDR3 is 14 amino acids long. Germline-derived CDR1 and CDR2 are SNHLY and FYNNEI. Trimming left V 8 bases short and J 1 base short, with 9 bases between.

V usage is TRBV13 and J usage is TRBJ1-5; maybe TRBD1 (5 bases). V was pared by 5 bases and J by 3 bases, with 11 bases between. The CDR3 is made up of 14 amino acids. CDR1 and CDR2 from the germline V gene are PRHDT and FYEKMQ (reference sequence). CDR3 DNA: TGTGCCAGCAGCGAGAGACAGCACAATCAGCCCCAGCATTTT. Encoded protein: CASSERQHNQPQHF.

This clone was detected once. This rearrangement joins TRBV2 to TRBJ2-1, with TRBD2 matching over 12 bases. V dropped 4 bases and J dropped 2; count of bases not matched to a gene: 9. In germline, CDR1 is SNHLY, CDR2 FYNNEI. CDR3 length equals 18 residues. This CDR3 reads CASSVTSGSPAPYNEQFF. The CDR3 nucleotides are TGTGCCAGCAGTGTGACTAGCGGGAGCCCGGCGCCCTACAATGAGCAGTTCTTC.

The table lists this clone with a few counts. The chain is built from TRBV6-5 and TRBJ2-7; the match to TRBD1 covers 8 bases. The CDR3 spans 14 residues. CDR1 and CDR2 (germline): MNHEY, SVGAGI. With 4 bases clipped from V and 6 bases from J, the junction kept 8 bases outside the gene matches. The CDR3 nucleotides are TGTGCCAGCAGTTTGGGACAGGAGGTGTTCGAGCAGTACTTC. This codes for CASSLGQEVFEQYF.

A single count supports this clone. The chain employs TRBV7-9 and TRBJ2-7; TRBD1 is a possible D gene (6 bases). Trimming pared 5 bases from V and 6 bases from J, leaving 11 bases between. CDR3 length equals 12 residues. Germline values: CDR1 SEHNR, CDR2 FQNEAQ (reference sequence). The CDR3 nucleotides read TGTGCCAGCAGCGCACAGGGAGCCGAGCAGTACTTC. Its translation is CASSAQGAEQYF.